This T cell receptor beta chain was identified in a study of long-term antiretroviral therapy in people with HIV. On the study more broadly: Sampling started about a decade before the 2015 immediate-ART recommendation.

With survey level as its setting, the immunoSEQ assay was v3.0. Sequencing used immunoSEQ multiplex PCR; TCRdb keeps in-frame clones, though not all of them. This table has tens of thousands of clones, 65% to 90% appearing once. After removal of 6 bases from V and 7 bases from J, the junction contained 9 bases not matched to a gene. Germline CDR1 and CDR2: SGHNT and YYREEE (reference sequence). The CDR3 length is 14 residues. Study outcomes and limitations: Adherence to ART, viral resistance and therapy changes lacked any data.

Comment on this clone: The antigen is not known.

The starting material was unsorted PBMCs, obtained 1.2 years after starting antiretroviral therapy. This chain joins TRBV5-4 and TRBJ1-1; 10 nucleotides align to TRBD1. The receptor comes from a man over 45 with HIV. The CDR3 is CASNPTGGSDEAFF. CDR3 DNA sequence: TGTGCCAGCAACCCGACAGGGGGCTCTGATGAAGCTTTCTTT.